The rows below give T cell receptor beta chains drawn from one sample of a study of technical replicates of blood from several donors. Generated by immunoSEQ multiplex PCR, the TCRdb table keeps only in-frame clones and is missing some. The sample lists some 94,000 clones, about 95% occurring once. The sample comprised T cells isolated from PBMCs. The receptor set was obtained from a human donor in good health. Both conserved end residues are part of each CDR3. The D gene is left open where the match is weak. Size is omitted from some rows. Given values are once, few, many or a class for expanded clones.

clone size,D gene,J gene,V gene,CDR3 protein,CDR3 DNA
.,.,TRBJ2-3,TRBV7-3,CASSLAGATDTQYF,TGTGCCAGCAGCTTAGCGGGGGCCACAGATACGCAGTATTTT
.,TRBD2,TRBJ2-2,TRBV27,CASSFVAGEATGELFF,TGTGCCAGCAGTTTTGTCGCGGGAGAAGCCACCGGGGAGCTGTTTTTT
.,.,TRBJ2-3,TRBV9,CASSVALASDTQYF,TGTGCCAGCAGCGTAGCGCTAGCGTCAGATACGCAGTATTTT
.,.,TRBJ1-1,TRBV10-3,CAISADSRNEAFF,TGTGCCATCAGTGCGGACAGTAGGAACGAAGCTTTCTTT
.,.,TRBJ1-2,TRBV4-3,CASSQVDSLNYGYTF,TGCGCCAGCAGCCAAGTGGACAGCCTTAACTATGGCTACACCTTC
.,.,TRBJ1-5,TRBV5-1,CASSSAGGSNQPQHF,TGCGCCAGCAGCTCCGCAGGTGGAAGCAATCAGCCCCAGCATTTT
.,TRBD1,TRBJ2-5,TRBV2,CASGSGTGGGKTQYF,TGTGCCAGCGGAAGCGGGACAGGGGGGGGAAAGACCCAGTACTTC
.,.,TRBJ1-1,TRBV28,CASQTGLGTMNTEAFF,TGTGCCAGCCAAACGGGACTGGGGACCATGAACACTGAAGCTTTCTTT
.,.,TRBJ2-1,TRBV28,CASSLPSTVHNEQFF,TGTGCCAGCAGTTTACCCTCGACAGTTCACAATGAGCAGTTCTTC
.,.,TRBJ2-4,TRBV5-4,CASSTPGSAGIQYF,TGTGCCAGCAGCACCCCGGGTTCCGCGGGCATTCAGTACTTC
.,TRBD1,TRBJ1-1,TRBV7-9,CASSLDRDLNTEAFF,TGTGCCAGCAGCCTAGACAGGGACCTGAACACTGAAGCTTTCTTT
.,TRBD2,TRBJ2-3,TRBV28,CASSPWGRVTDTQYF,TGTGCCAGCAGTCCCTGGGGGAGGGTAACAGATACGCAGTATTTT
.,.,TRBJ1-1,TRBV6-1,CASSLTTNTEAFF,TGTGCCAGCAGCCTAACTACGAACACTGAAGCTTTCTTT
.,TRBD2,TRBJ2-7,TRBV7-3,CASSLGTSATYEQYF,TGTGCCAGCAGCTTGGGGACTAGCGCCACCTACGAGCAGTACTTC
.,.,TRBJ1-3,TRBV7-6,CASSLGRSSGNTIYF,TGTGCCAGCAGCTTAGGGAGAAGCTCTGGAAACACCATATATTTT
.,TRBD1,TRBJ2-1,TRBV6-4,CASSRTVGTGANEQFF,TGTGCCAGCAGCCGTACGGTAGGGACAGGGGCAAATGAGCAGTTCTTC
.,TRBD2,TRBJ2-5,TRBV5-6,CASSPKSGLAGFEETQYF,TGTGCCAGCAGCCCCAAAAGCGGACTAGCGGGATTTGAAGAGACCCAGTACTTC
.,.,TRBJ1-2,TRBV4-1,CASSQDIPRDTLFYGYTF,TGCGCCAGCAGCCAAGACATCCCCCGGGACACGCTATTCTATGGCTACACCTTC
.,.,TRBJ2-7,TRBV28,CASSLQENLYEQYF,TGTGCCAGCAGCCTTCAGGAAAACCTCTACGAGCAGTACTTC
.,TRBD2,TRBJ2-1,TRBV5-1,CASSLAPTSGSNEQFF,TGCGCCAGCAGCTTGGCCCCGACTAGCGGGAGCAATGAGCAGTTCTTC
.,.,TRBJ2-1,TRBV11-1,CASSPRLADPYNEQFF,TGTGCCAGCAGCCCCCGGTTAGCTGATCCCTACAATGAGCAGTTCTTC
.,.,TRBJ1-5,TRBV28,CASSSSDIPGIQPQHF,.
.,.,TRBJ1-2,TRBV19,CASSPRGSGYTF,TGTGCCAGTAGTCCCAGGGGTAGTGGCTACACCTTC
.,.,TRBJ2-7,TRBV7-2,CASSSAYYEQYF,TGTGCCAGCAGCTCTGCCTACTACGAGCAGTACTTC
.,TRBD1,TRBJ1-2,TRBV28,CASSRLQGRGHYGYTF,TGTGCCAGCAGCCGACTACAGGGGCGCGGCCACTATGGCTACACCTTC
.,.,TRBJ1-5,TRBV29-1,CSAGDTLNQPQHF,TGCAGCGCCGGGGACACTTTGAATCAGCCCCAGCATTTT
.,TRBD1,TRBJ2-7,TRBV29-1,CSVEGPGQIYEQYF,TGCAGCGTTGAGGGACCGGGACAGATTTACGAGCAGTACTTC
.,TRBD2,TRBJ2-1,TRBV27,CASSLSTSNDNEQFF,TGTGCCAGCAGTTTATCGACTAGCAATGACAATGAGCAGTTCTTC
.,.,TRBJ2-5,TRBV11-2,CASSSPGIQETQYF,TGTGCCAGCAGCAGTCCCGGGATTCAAGAGACCCAGTACTTC
once,.,TRBJ1-2,TRBV6-1,CASSEGGQVYGYTF,TGTGCCAGCAGTGAAGGCGGTCAAGTCTATGGCTACACCTTC
.,TRBD2,TRBJ2-1,TRBV2,CASRGWRGRLLAGEGGSYNEQFF,TGTGCCAGCAGGGGGTGGAGGGGGCGATTACTAGCGGGAGAAGGAGGCTCCTACAATGAGCAGTTCTTC
once,TRBD1,TRBJ2-7,TRBV27,CASSPGTGPYEQYF,TGTGCCAGCAGTCCCGGGACAGGCCCCTACGAGCAGTACTTC
.,TRBD1,TRBJ1-2,TRBV7-2,CASSPESGQPYGYTF,TGTGCCAGCAGCCCCGAATCGGGACAGCCCTATGGCTACACCTTC
.,TRBD2,TRBJ2-3,TRBV29-1,CSVVLGGLAGDSADTQYF,TGCAGCGTTGTTTTGGGCGGACTAGCGGGAGATAGTGCAGATACGCAGTATTTT
once,.,TRBJ2-7,TRBV5-1,CASSIAGGHSYEQYF,TGCGCCAGCAGCATAGCTGGCGGCCATTCCTACGAGCAGTACTTC
.,TRBD1,TRBJ1-5,TRBV11-2,CASSFPGGEQPQHF,TGTGCCAGCAGCTTTCCAGGGGGAGAGCAGCCCCAGCATTTT
few,.,TRBJ1-1,TRBV6-5,CASSLDNEAFF,TGTGCCAGCAGCCTGGACAATGAAGCTTTCTTT
once,.,TRBJ2-6,TRBV11-3,CASSFDRSGANVLTF,TGTGCCAGCAGCTTTGACAGGTCTGGGGCCAACGTCCTGACTTTC
.,TRBD1,TRBJ1-4,TRBV4-2,CASSLGGGLANEKLFF,TGTGCCAGCAGCCTAGGGGGCGGTTTGGCTAATGAAAAACTGTTTTTT
.,TRBD1,TRBJ1-2,TRBV2,CASSGTGANYGYTF,TGTGCCAGCAGCGGGACAGGGGCTAACTATGGCTACACCTTC
.,TRBD2,TRBJ2-1,TRBV9,CASSVGGLAGNNEQFF,TGTGCCAGCAGCGTAGGGGGGCTAGCGGGGAACAATGAGCAGTTCTTC
.,.,TRBJ2-5,TRBV30,CAWSVQVQETQYF,TGTGCCTGGAGTGTCCAGGTACAAGAGACCCAGTACTTC
.,.,TRBJ2-3,TRBV5-4,CASSLDVESTDTQYF,TGTGCCAGCAGCTTGGACGTTGAGTCCACAGATACGCAGTATTTT
.,TRBD1,TRBJ2-7,TRBV10-2,CASSESTPIGQGHEQYF,TGCGCCAGCAGTGAGTCGACTCCGATAGGACAGGGACACGAGCAGTACTTC
once,.,TRBJ1-4,TRBV28,CASSPLGEKLFF,TGTGCCAGCAGTCCCCTCGGTGAAAAACTGTTTTTT
.,.,TRBJ2-1,TRBV5-4,CASSVGGLYNEQFF,TGTGCCAGCAGTGTGGGAGGTTTATACAATGAGCAGTTCTTC
.,TRBD2,TRBJ2-3,TRBV5-4,CASSLGREGLGDTQYF,TGTGCCAGCAGCTTGGGTCGGGAGGGCCTCGGAGATACGCAGTATTTT
.,.,TRBJ1-1,TRBV5-1,CASSPTGRTEAFF,TGCGCCAGCAGCCCTACAGGGCGCACTGAAGCTTTCTTT
.,TRBD2,TRBJ2-3,TRBV15,CATSPTSGITDTQYF,TGTGCCACCAGTCCCACTAGCGGGATTACAGATACGCAGTATTTT